The TCR beta chain described here comes from a study of Ad26.COV2.S vaccination and SARS-CoV-2 variants (TCRdb year 2021). About the study as a whole: Donors in the vaccine arm were drawn from COV1001, a phase I-IIa trial of Ad26.COV2.S in healthy adults that was multicentre, randomized, double-blind and placebo-controlled. Dosing of Ad26.COV2.S was intramuscular, at either 5x10^10 or 1x10^11 viral particles, delivered as one shot or as two shots spaced 56 days apart. Participants in the trial were split at random into five groups of five each, receiving low-dose or high-dose Ad26.COV2.S once or twice, or else placebo on both occasions. Investigators did not know the trial group allocation while performing experiments and assessing outcomes. Sequencing of the TCRbeta repertoire served to evaluate the specificity and breadth of SARS-CoV-2-reactive T cell receptors following Ad26.COV2.S vaccination. The TCR-sequenced set comprised approximately 32 samples: approximately 19 Ad26.COV2.S vaccine recipients, 5 placebo recipients and 8 SARS-CoV-2 convalescent individuals.

The label giving this sample's treatment or condition can be read as: about 20 received Ad26.COV2.S at low or high dose, single or two shots; 5 received placebo; per-sample allocation not given. For vaccine and placebo recipients, the sequenced repertoires came from samples collected on day 63 after the first injection. Cohort 1b enrolled about two dozen adults aged 18-55 years at a single site in Boston, USA, between 29 July and 7 August 2020. As a vaccine, Ad26.COV2.S was a replication-incompetent adenovirus type 26 vector that expressed a prefusion-stabilized SARS-CoV-2 spike protein derived from the original Wuhan strain. The CDR3 has 14 amino acids, counting the end cysteine and phenylalanine. The entry retains the CDR3 DNA only, 42 bases that are in frame from base 1. In the germline V gene, CDR1 corresponds to LGHNA and CDR2 to YSLEER. V loses 4 bases of germline sequence and J loses 4 bases, and the interval between the two ends is 13 bases.

General findings and caveats noted by the study authors: Compared with placebo recipients, Ad26.COV2.S recipients showed higher spike-specific TCR breadth (P = 0.0014). After vaccination, substantial breadth of spike-specific CD8+ and CD4+ T cell responses was reported. Comparing responses between vaccine doses or regimens was not something the study was powered to do. Comparable non-spike TCR breadth was observed between vaccine and placebo recipients, consistent with only spike being contained in the vaccine. The authors noted that the TCR breadth and depth analyses may have underestimated total T cell responses.

Regarding this clone: The target of this receptor is not known. No base qualities exist here, and no much larger clone lies one base off it.

The immunoSEQ Assay was the method used to sequence TCRbeta CDR3 regions. After extraction, genomic DNA underwent amplification by bias-controlled multiplex PCR, followed by high-throughput sequencing. The source study handled its data this way. To quantify the absolute abundance of every unique TCRbeta CDR3 region, sequences were collapsed and filtered. Usable DNA was measured by amplifying reference genes present in all nucleated cells, and TCRbeta template counts were normalized to that usable DNA to estimate T cell fraction. Repertoire TCRs were annotated as SARS-CoV-2-specific when V gene, CDR3 amino acid sequence and J gene were exactly matched to a known reactive TCR set. The reference SARS-CoV-2 TCR set was obtained from MIRA and was filtered for enrichment in COVID-19-positive ImmuneCODE repertoires, whereby public or cross-reactive TCRs were removed. Using the MIRA antigens, annotated TCRs were further analysed by specific ORF or by position within an ORF. Depth was the summed frequency of annotated unique rearrangements, while breadth was defined as annotated unique rearrangements over total unique productive rearrangements. TCR breadth was compared between groups using two-sided Wilcoxon rank-sum tests. In TCRdb, the immuneACCESS table is reduced to in-frame sequences with V and J assigned. These tables do not hold every clone; where another copy was compared, an unresolved V gene accounts for under half, and the others remain unexplained. V and J calls plus clone size are reproduced from that table; the DNA served to infer D and trimming. Present in this sample are around 310,000 clones, under 90% of which were seen just once. Around 5% of the sample is taken by the ten largest.

The V and J genes are TRBV4-3 and TRBJ1-2; the D gene is unclear. The receptor comes from a person between 18 and 60 years old who received the Ad26.COV2.S COVID-19 vaccine or a placebo. The sample in question was peripheral blood, obtained in a trial of Ad26.COV2.S vaccine versus placebo. This receptor carries the CDR3 CASSPRAAIYGYTF. The sequenced DNA: TGCGCCAGCAGCCCAAGGGCAGCAATCTATGGCTACACCTTC.